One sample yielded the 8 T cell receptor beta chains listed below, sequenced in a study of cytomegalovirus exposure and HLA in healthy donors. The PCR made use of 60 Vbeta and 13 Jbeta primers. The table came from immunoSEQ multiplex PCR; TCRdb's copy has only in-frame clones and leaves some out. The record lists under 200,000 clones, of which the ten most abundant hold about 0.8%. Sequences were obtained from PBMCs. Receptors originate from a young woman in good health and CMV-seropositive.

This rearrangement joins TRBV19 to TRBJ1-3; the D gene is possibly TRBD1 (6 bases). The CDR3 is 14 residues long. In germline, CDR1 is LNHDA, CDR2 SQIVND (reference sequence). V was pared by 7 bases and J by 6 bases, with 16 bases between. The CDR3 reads CASTLREGENTIYF. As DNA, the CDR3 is TGTGCCAGTACCCTAAGGGAGGGGGAAAACACCATATATTTT. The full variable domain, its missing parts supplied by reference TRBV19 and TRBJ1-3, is DGGITQSPKYLFRKEGQNVTLSCEQNLNHDAMYWYRQDPGQGLRLIYYSQIVNDFQKGDIAEGYSVSREKKESFPLTVTSAQKNPTAFYLCASTLREGENTIYFGEGSWLTVV.

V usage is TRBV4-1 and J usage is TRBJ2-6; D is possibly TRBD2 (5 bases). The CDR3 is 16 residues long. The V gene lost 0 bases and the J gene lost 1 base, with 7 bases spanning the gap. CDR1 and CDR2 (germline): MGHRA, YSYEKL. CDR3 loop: CASSQDRGSGANVLTF. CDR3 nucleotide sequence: TGCGCCAGCAGCCAAGATCGGGGATCTGGGGCCAACGTCCTGACTTTC.

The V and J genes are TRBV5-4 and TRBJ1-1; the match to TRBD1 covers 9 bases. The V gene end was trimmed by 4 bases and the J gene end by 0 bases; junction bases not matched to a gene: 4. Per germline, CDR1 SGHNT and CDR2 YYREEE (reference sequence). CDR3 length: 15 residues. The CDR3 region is CASSQGQGLNTEAFF. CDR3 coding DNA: TGTGCCAGCAGCCAGGGACAGGGACTGAACACTGAAGCTTTCTTT. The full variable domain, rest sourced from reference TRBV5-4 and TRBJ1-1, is ETGVTQSPTHLIKTRGQQVTLRCSSQSGHNTVSWYQQALGQGPQFIFQYYREEENGRGNFPPRFSGLQFPNYSSELNVNALELDDSALYLCASSQGQGLNTEAFFGQGTRLTVV.

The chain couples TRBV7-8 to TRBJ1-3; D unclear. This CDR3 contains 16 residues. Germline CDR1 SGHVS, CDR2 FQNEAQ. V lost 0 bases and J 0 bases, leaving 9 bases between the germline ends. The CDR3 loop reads CASSLAGGFSGNTIYF. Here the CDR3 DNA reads TGTGCCAGCAGCTTAGCCGGCGGCTTCTCTGGAAACACCATATATTTT.

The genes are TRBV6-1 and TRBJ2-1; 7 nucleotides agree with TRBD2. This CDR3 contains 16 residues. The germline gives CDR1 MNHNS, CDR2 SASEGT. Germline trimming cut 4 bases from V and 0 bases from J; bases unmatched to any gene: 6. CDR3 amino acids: CASSVGGSSSYNEQFF. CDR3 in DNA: TGTGCCAGCAGTGTGGGAGGGAGTAGCTCCTACAATGAGCAGTTCTTC.

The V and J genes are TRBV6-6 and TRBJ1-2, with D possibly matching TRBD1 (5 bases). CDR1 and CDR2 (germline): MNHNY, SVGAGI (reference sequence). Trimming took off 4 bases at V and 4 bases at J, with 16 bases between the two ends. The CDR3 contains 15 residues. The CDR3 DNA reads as TGTGCCAGCAGTTCCCGGGGAGGGACTTTCTATGGCTACACCTTC. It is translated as CASSSRGGTFYGYTF.

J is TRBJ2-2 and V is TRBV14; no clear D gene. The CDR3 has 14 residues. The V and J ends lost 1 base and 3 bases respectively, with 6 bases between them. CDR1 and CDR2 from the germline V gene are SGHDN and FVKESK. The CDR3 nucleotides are TGTGCCAGCAGCCAAGCCCAGTACACCGGGGAGCTGTTTTTT. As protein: CASSQAQYTGELFF.

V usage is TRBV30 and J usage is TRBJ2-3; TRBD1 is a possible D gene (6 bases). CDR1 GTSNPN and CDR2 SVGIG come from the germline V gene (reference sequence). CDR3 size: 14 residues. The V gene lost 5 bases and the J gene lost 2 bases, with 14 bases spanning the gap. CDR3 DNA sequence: TGTGCCTGGGACTGGGGGCTTCTCACAGATACGCAGTATTTT. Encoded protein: CAWDWGLLTDTQYF.